This TCR beta chain was recovered during a study of blood T cell repertoires in COVID-19. Methods used by the authors: Researchers report that nucleated cell counts were estimated from reference gene primer amplification. This table comes from immunoSEQ multiplex PCR, and its TCRdb copy is limited to in-frame clones, with some not included. The V and J calls and clone size were taken over from that table, and D and trimming were inferred from the DNA. Of about 58,000 clones listed, nearly 90% are singletons. Trimming shortened V by 1 base and J by 7 bases, and 14 bases separated the two germline ends. The germline V gene has CDR1 SGHTA and CDR2 FQGNSA. The length of the CDR3 is 15 residues.

This receptor was identified in a man aged 60 to 75 with active COVID-19. This chain links TRBV7-2 with TRBJ1-5; maybe TRBD1 (5 bases). Source material: peripheral blood. CDR3 in amino acids: CASSLGSQGWQPQHF. CDR3 sequence (DNA): TGTGCCAGCAGCTTAGGGTCCCAGGGCTGGCAGCCCCAGCATTTT.